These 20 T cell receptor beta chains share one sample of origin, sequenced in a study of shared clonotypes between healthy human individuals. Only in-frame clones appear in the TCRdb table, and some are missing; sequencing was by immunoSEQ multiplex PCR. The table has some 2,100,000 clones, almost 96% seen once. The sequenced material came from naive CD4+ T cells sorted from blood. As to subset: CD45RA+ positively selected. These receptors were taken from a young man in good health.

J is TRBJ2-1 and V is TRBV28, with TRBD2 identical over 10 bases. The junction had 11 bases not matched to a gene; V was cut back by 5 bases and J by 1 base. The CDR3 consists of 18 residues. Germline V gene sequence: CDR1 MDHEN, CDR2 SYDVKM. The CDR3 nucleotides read TGTGCCAGCAGTCCCTCCTCACTAGCGGGGCTTTCCTACAATGAGCAGTTCTTC. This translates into CASSPSSLAGLSYNEQFF.

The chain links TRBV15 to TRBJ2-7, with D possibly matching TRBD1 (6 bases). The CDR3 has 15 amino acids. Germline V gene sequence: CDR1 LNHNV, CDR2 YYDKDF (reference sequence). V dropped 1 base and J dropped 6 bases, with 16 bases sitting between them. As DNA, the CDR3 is TGTGCCACCAGCAGAGCCCGGACAGATCCTGGCGAGCAGTACTTC. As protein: CATSRARTDPGEQYF. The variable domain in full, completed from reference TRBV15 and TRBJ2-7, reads DAMVIQNPRYQVTQFGKPVTLSCSQTLNHNVMYWYQQKSSQAPKLLFHYYDKDFNNEADTPDNFQSRRPNTSFCFLDIRSPGLGDTAMYLCATSRARTDPGEQYFGPGTRLTVT.

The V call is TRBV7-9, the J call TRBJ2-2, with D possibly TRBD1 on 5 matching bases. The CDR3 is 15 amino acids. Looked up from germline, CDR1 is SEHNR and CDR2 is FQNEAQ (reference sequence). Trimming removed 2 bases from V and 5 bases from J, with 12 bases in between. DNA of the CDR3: TGTGCCAGCAGCTTATGGCCAGGGAAGACCGGGGAGCTGTTTTTT. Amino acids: CASSLWPGKTGELFF.

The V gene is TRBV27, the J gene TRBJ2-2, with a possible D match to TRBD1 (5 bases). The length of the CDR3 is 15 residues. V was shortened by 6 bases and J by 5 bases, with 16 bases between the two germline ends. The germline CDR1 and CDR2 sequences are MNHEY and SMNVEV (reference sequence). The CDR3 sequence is CASRNPGKSTGELFF. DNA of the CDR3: TGTGCCAGCAGGAACCCAGGGAAGAGTACCGGGGAGCTGTTTTTT.

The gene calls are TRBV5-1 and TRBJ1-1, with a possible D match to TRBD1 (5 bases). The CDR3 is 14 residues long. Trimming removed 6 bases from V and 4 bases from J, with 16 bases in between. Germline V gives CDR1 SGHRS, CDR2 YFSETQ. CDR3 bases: TGCGCCAGCACTTGGAACCCAGGGACCACTGAAGCTTTCTTT. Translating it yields CASTWNPGTTEAFF.

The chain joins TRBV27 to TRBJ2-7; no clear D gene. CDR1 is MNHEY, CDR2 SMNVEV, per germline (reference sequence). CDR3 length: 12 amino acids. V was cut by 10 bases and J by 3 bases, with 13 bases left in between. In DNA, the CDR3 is TGTGCCACATCACAGACTGGCTACGAGCAGTACTTC. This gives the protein CATSQTGYEQYF.

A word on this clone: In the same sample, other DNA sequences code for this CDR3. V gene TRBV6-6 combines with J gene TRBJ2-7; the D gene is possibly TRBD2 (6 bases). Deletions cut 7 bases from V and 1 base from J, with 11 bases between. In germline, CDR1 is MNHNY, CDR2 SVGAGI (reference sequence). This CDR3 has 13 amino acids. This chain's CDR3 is CASKEGGSYEQYF. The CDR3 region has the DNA TGTGCCAGCAAGGAGGGCGGGTCCTACGAGCAGTACTTC.

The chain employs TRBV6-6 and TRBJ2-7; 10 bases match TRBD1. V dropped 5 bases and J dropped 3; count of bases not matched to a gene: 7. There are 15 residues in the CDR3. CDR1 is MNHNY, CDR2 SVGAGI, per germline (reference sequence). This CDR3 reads CASSALGTGDYEQYF. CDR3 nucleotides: TGTGCCAGCAGTGCACTGGGGACAGGGGACTACGAGCAGTACTTC.

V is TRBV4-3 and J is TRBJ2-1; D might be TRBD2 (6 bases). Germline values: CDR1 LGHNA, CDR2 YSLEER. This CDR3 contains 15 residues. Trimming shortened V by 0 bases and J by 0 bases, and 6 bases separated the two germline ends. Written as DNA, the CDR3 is TGCGCCAGCAGCCAAGACGGGAGCTCCTACAATGAGCAGTTCTTC. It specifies CASSQDGSSYNEQFF.

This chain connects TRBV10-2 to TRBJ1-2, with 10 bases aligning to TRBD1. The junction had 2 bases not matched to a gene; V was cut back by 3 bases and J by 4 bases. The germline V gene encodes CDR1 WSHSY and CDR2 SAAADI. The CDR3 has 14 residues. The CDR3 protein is CASSDRTGGYGYTF. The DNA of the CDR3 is TGCGCCAGCAGTGACCGGACAGGGGGCTATGGCTACACCTTC.

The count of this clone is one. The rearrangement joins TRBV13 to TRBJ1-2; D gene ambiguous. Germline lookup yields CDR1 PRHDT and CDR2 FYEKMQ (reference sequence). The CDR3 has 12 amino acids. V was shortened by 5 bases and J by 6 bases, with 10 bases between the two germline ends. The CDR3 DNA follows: TGTGCCAGCAGCCGCCATACGGATGGCTACACCTTC. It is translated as CASSRHTDGYTF.

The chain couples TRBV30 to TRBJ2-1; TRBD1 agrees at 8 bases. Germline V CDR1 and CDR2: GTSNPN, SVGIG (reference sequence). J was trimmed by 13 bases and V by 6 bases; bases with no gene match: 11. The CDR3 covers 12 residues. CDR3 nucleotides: TGTGCCTGTGAACAGGGGGGCGCGAGTCAGTTCTTC. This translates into CACEQGGASQFF.

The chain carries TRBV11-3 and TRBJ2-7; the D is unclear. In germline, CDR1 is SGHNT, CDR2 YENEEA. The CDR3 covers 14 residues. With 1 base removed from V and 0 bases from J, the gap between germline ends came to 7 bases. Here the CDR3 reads CASSLVGSSYEQYF. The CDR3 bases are TGTGCCAGCAGCTTAGTTGGCAGCTCCTACGAGCAGTACTTC.

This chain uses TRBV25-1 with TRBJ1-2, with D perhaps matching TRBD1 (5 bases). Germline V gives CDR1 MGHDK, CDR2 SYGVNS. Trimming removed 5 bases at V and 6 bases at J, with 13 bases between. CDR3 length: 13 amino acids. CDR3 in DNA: TGTGCCAGCAGTCCCTCAGGGTACGATGGCTACACCTTC. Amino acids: CASSPSGYDGYTF.

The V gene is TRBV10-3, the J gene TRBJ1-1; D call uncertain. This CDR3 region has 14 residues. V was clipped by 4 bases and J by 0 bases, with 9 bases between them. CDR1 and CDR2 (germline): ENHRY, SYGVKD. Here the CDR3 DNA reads TGTGCCATCAGTGGAGACACCCTGAACACTGAAGCTTTCTTT. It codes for CAISGDTLNTEAFF.

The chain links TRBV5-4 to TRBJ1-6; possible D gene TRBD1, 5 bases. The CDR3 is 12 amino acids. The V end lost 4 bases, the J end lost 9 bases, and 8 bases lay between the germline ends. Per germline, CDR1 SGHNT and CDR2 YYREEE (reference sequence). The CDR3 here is CASSRGGSPLHF. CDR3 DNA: TGTGCCAGCAGCCGGGGGGGTTCACCCCTCCACTTT.

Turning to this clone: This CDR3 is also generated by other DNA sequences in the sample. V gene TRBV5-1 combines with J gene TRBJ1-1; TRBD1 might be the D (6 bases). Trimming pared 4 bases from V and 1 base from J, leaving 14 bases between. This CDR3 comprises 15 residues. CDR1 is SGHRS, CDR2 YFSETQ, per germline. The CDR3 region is CASSPQTGGNTEAFF. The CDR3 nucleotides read TGCGCCAGCAGCCCCCAGACAGGCGGGAACACTGAAGCTTTCTTT.

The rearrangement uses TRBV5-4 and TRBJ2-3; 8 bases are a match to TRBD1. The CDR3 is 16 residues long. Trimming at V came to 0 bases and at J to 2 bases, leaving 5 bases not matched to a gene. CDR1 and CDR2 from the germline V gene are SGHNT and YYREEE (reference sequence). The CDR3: CASSLARDRPTDTQYF. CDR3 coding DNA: TGTGCCAGCAGCTTGGCCAGGGACAGGCCCACAGATACGCAGTATTTT.

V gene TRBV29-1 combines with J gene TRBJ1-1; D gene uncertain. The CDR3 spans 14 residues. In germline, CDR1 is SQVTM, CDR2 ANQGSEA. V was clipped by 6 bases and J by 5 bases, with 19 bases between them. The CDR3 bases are TGCAGCGTCCACCCCCGTTTGTCCCGAACTGAAGCTTTCTTT. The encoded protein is CSVHPRLSRTEAFF.

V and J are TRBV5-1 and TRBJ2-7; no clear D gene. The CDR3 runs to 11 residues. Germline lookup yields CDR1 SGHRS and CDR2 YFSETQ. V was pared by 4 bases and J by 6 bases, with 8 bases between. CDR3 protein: CASSGTGEQYF. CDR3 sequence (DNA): TGCGCCAGCAGCGGAACGGGCGAGCAGTACTTC. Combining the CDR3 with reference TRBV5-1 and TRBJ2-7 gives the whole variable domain KAGVTQTPRYLIKTRGQQVTLSCSPISGHRSVSWYQQTPGQGLQFLFEYFSETQRNKGNFPGRFSGRQFSNSRSEMNVSTLELGDSALYLCASSGTGEQYFGPGTRLTVT.